A single sample gave rise to the 23 T cell receptor beta chains below, sequenced in a study of T cells of healthy individuals. Each CDR3 protein is one row after TCRdb ran MiXCR on the 5' RACE reads. The sample lists 40,000 to 65,000 distinct CDR3 sequences; around 15% were seen once. Source of these receptors: a human donor in good health.

This clonotype came up a few times. The chain recombines TRBV19 with TRBJ1-1; D is ambiguous. Trimming shortened V by 1 base and J by 1 base, and 7 bases separated the two germline ends. Germline CDR1 LNHDA, CDR2 SQIVND (reference sequence). The CDR3 runs to 14 residues. In DNA, the CDR3 is TGTGCCAGTAGTATAGTTCCGGGGAACACTGAAGCTTTCTTT. Encoded protein: CASSIVPGNTEAFF. Full variable domain (remainder filled in from reference TRBV19 and TRBJ1-1): DGGITQSPKYLFRKEGQNVTLSCEQNLNHDAMYWYRQDPGQGLRLIYYSQIVNDFQKGDIAEGYSVSREKKESFPLTVTSAQKNPTAFYLCASSIVPGNTEAFFGQGTRLTVV.

The chain links TRBV3-1 to TRBJ1-1; D gene unclear. V lost 0 bases and J lost 1, with 6 bases in between. This CDR3 spans 14 amino acids. From germline, CDR1 is LGHDT and CDR2 YNNKEL (reference sequence). The DNA of the CDR3 is TGTGCCAGCAGCCAAGATGGGTGGAACACTGAAGCTTTCTTT. This translates into CASSQDGWNTEAFF.

The CDR3 sequence: CASSSRTAGNSPLHF. CDR3 bases: TGTGCCAGCAGCTCACGGACAGCGGGAAATTCACCCCTCCACTTT. The chain has TRBV13 and TRBJ1-6; possibly TRBD1 for D (6 bases). Germline CDR1 reads PRHDT; CDR2 reads FYEKMQ (reference sequence). The CDR3 loop spans 15 amino acids. V shed 4 bases and J shed 7 bases, with 14 bases lying between them. The full variable domain, completed using reference TRBV13 and TRBJ1-6, is AAGVIQSPRHLIKEKRETATLKCYPIPRHDTVYWYQQGPGQDPQFLISFYEKMQSDKGSIPDRFSAQQFSDYHSELNMSSLELGDSALYFCASSSRTAGNSPLHFGNGTRLTVT.

The V and J genes are TRBV7-8 and TRBJ1-5; no definite D call. Trimming pared 6 bases from V and 4 bases from J, leaving 22 bases between. Germline V lookup: CDR1 SGHVS, CDR2 FQNEAQ. This CDR3 is built from 17 residues. CDR3 sequence reads: CASSATRAAMLNQPQHF. The CDR3 region has the DNA TGTGCCAGCAGTGCTACGCGGGCCGCGATGCTTAATCAGCCCCAGCATTTT.

This clonotype was recorded many times. The chain joins TRBV3-1 to TRBJ2-1, with D perhaps given as TRBD1 or TRBD2 (5 bases each). This CDR3 spans 16 amino acids. With 0 bases removed from V and 5 bases from J, the gap between germline ends came to 14 bases. Germline V gene data show CDR1 as LGHDT and CDR2 as YNNKEL (reference sequence). The CDR3 nucleotides are TGTGCCAGCAGCCAAGAAGCGGTCGTCAGGGACAATGAGCAGTTCTTC. It is translated as CASSQEAVVRDNEQFF.

This sequence joins TRBV19 and TRBJ2-3; D possibly corresponds to TRBD2 (5 bases). Germline values: CDR1 LNHDA, CDR2 SQIVND (reference sequence). CDR3 length equals 15 residues. V gave up 8 bases and J gave up 4 bases, with 19 bases separating them. The CDR3 reads CASSEGPQEADTQYF. CDR3 sequence (DNA): TGTGCCAGTTCCGAGGGTCCGCAGGAAGCAGATACGCAGTATTTT.

This clonotype was found a few times. The rearrangement joins TRBV7-2 to TRBJ1-6; TRBD1 is a possible D gene (5 bases). This CDR3 contains 14 residues. Trimming stripped 5 bases from V and 5 bases from J, with 10 bases between. Germline CDR1 reads SGHTA; CDR2 reads FQGNSA. In DNA form, the CDR3 reads TGTGCCAGCAGCCGGGACGGAAATAATTCACCCCTCCACTTT. This gives the protein CASSRDGNNSPLHF.

The genes are TRBV5-1 and TRBJ2-1, with D unresolved. Trimming pared 0 bases from V and 1 base from J, leaving 11 bases between. This CDR3 spans 16 amino acids. Germline V lookup: CDR1 SGHRS, CDR2 YFSETQ. CDR3: CASSLEAARSYNEQFF. CDR3 DNA: TGCGCCAGCAGCTTGGAGGCTGCGAGATCCTACAATGAGCAGTTCTTC.

This clonotype was recorded at least ten times. The chain carries TRBV20-1 and TRBJ2-7; D might be TRBD1 (5 bases). This CDR3 region has 13 residues. The germline gives CDR1 DFQATT, CDR2 SNEGSKA (reference sequence). Trimming cost V 5 bases and J 2 bases, with 13 bases left between them. Here the CDR3 DNA reads TGCAGTGCTGCACAGGTCCCCACCTACGAGCAGTACTTC. Protein: CSAAQVPTYEQYF.

This clonotype was picked up many times. The V and J genes are TRBV18 and TRBJ2-7; 7 positions match TRBD2. Germline values: CDR1 KGHSH, CDR2 LQKENI. CDR3 size: 13 residues. Unmatched junction bases numbered 7, after V lost 3 bases and J lost 8 bases. The CDR3 loop is CASSPPGLPKQYF. The CDR3, as DNA: TGTGCCAGCTCACCTCCGGGACTACCGAAGCAGTACTTC.

This clonotype was seen only a few times. The J gene is TRBJ1-2, the V gene TRBV25-1; D uncertain. In germline, CDR1 is MGHDK, CDR2 SYGVNS. This CDR3 comprises 14 residues. Deletions cut 3 bases from V and 4 bases from J, with 12 bases between. This CDR3 reads CASSEGSSLYGYTF. The CDR3 DNA reads as TGTGCCAGCAGTGAGGGGTCCTCTCTCTATGGCTACACCTTC.

This clonotype showed up just once. The chain couples TRBV19 to TRBJ2-2, with 9 bases lining up with TRBD2. Germline V gene sequence: CDR1 LNHDA, CDR2 SQIVND (reference sequence). This CDR3 has 14 residues. Trimming cost V 7 bases and J 3 bases; bases outside gene matches: 3. The CDR3 sequence is CASNAGGYTGELFF. The DNA of the CDR3 is TGTGCCAGTAACGCGGGAGGGTACACCGGGGAGCTGTTTTTT. Based on the CDR3 plus reference TRBV19 and TRBJ2-2, the full variable domain is DGGITQSPKYLFRKEGQNVTLSCEQNLNHDAMYWYRQDPGQGLRLIYYSQIVNDFQKGDIAEGYSVSREKKESFPLTVTSAQKNPTAFYLCASNAGGYTGELFFGEGSRLTVL.

This clonotype was counted ten times or more. The chain employs TRBV20-1 and TRBJ2-3; D ambiguous. V dropped 1 base and J dropped 3 bases, with 11 bases sitting between them. The CDR3 is 14 residues long. Germline values: CDR1 DFQATT, CDR2 SNEGSKA (reference sequence). CDR3 sequence reads: CSARGEPLTDTQYF. The CDR3 DNA sequence: TGCAGTGCTAGAGGAGAACCCTTAACAGATACGCAGTATTTT.

This clonotype was seen only a few times. The chain couples TRBV29-1 to TRBJ1-1; D is ambiguous. Germline values: CDR1 SQVTM, CDR2 ANQGSEA. Deletions cut 5 bases from V and 3 bases from J, with 13 bases between. This CDR3 comprises 13 residues. The CDR3: CSVREGRDTEAFF. CDR3 nucleotide sequence: TGCAGCGTTCGTGAGGGTAGGGACACTGAAGCTTTCTTT.

V is TRBV7-2 and J is TRBJ2-3; D remains ambiguous. V lost 4 bases and J 1 base, leaving 6 bases between the germline ends. This CDR3 is built from 13 residues. The V gene's germline CDR1 is SGHTA and CDR2 FQGNSA. CDR3 bases: TGTGCCAGCAGCTCCTTGGGCACAGATACGCAGTATTTT. Translation gives CASSSLGTDTQYF.

V is TRBV5-1 and J is TRBJ1-2; D uncertain. V dropped 1 base and J dropped 8 bases, with 12 bases sitting between them. CDR1 is SGHRS, CDR2 YFSETQ, per germline. The CDR3 runs 13 residues. The DNA for the CDR3 is TGCGCCAGCAGCTTGAGCCAGGAGGTCGGCTACACCTTC. Translated: CASSLSQEVGYTF.

The J gene is TRBJ2-7, the V gene TRBV20-1, with D perhaps matching TRBD1 (5 bases). V was cut by 1 base and J by 3 bases, with 7 bases left in between. The V gene's germline CDR1 is DFQATT and CDR2 SNEGSKA (reference sequence). The CDR3 is 12 residues long. This CDR3 is CSARVQDYEQYF. CDR3 nucleotides: TGCAGTGCTAGAGTACAGGACTACGAGCAGTACTTC.

This clonotype was detected a few times. The chain joins TRBV12-3 or TRBV12-4 to TRBJ1-4; a possible D gene is TRBD1 (6 bases). V shed 6 bases and J shed 4 bases, with 9 bases lying between them. The CDR3 spans 13 residues. CDR3 DNA sequence: TGTGCCAGCAGCAAACAGGGTAATGAAAAACTGTTTTTT. This codes for CASSKQGNEKLFF.

This clonotype was observed at least ten times. The chain joins TRBV19 to TRBJ1-5, with 9 bases that match TRBD1. CDR3 size: 16 residues. Germline V CDR1 and CDR2: LNHDA, SQIVND (reference sequence). V was pared by 3 bases and J by 1 base, with 4 bases of the junction left unmatched. The chain's CDR3 is CASSITGGMSNQPQHF. Written as DNA, the CDR3 is TGTGCCAGTAGTATTACAGGGGGCATGAGCAATCAGCCCCAGCATTTT.

In this sample, this clonotype turned up a few times. The chain joins TRBV18 to TRBJ1-5; D gene ambiguous. Germline CDR1 and CDR2: KGHSH and LQKENI. CDR3 size: 16 residues. The V gene lost 0 bases and the J gene lost 3 bases, with 12 bases spanning the gap. The DNA of the CDR3 is TGTGCCAGCTCACCACCTGGGAGAGGCAACAATCAGCCCCAGCATTTT. It encodes CASSPPGRGNNQPQHF.

This clonotype was seen a few times. The V gene is TRBV29-1, the J gene TRBJ1-5; possible D gene TRBD1, 6 bases. V was clipped by 4 bases and J by 3 bases, with 16 bases between them. Looked up from germline, CDR1 is SQVTM and CDR2 is ANQGSEA. The length of the CDR3 is 15 residues. The CDR3 nucleotides are TGCAGCGTTGGCGTTGCTGGACAGCCCAATCAGCCCCAGCATTTT. Translated: CSVGVAGQPNQPQHF.

This clonotype has a count of ten or more. The gene calls are TRBV12-3 or TRBV12-4 and TRBJ1-2; a possible D gene is TRBD1 (6 bases). The CDR3 is 16 amino acids. The V end lost 3 bases, the J end lost 0 bases, and 14 bases lay between the germline ends. The CDR3, as DNA: TGTGCCAGCAGTTTTAGCAGGGGCCGGTCTAACTATGGCTACACCTTC. Translating it yields CASSFSRGRSNYGYTF.

This clonotype was counted a few times. The chain joins TRBV7-8 to TRBJ1-5, with a weak D call TRBD1 (5 bases). Germline V gene sequence: CDR1 SGHVS, CDR2 FQNEAQ. The CDR3 covers 14 residues. Trimming left V 5 bases short and J 6 bases short, with 14 bases between. CDR3 loop: CASSPLGGSQPQHF. CDR3 nucleotides: TGTGCCAGCAGCCCATTGGGGGGGAGTCAGCCCCAGCATTTT.